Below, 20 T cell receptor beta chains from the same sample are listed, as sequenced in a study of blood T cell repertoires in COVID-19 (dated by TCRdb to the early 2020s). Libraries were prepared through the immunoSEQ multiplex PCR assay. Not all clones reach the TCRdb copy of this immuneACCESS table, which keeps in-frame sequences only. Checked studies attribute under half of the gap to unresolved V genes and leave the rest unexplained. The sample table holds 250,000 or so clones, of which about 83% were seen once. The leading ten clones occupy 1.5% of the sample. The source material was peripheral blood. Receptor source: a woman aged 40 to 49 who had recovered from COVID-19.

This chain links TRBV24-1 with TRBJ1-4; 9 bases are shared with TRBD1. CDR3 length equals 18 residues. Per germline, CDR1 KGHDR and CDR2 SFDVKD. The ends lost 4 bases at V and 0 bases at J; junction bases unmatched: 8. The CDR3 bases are TGTGCCACCAGTGACCCGGGACAGGGAGGGCCAACTAATGAAAAACTGTTTTTT. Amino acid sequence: CATSDPGQGGPTNEKLFF.

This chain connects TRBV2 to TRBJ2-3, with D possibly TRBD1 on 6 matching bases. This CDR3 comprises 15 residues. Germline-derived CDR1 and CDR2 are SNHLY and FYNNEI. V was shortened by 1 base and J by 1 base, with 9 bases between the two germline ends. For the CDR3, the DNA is TGTGCCAGCAGTGAAGGAGGGGGACGCACAGATACGCAGTATTTT. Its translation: CASSEGGGRTDTQYF.

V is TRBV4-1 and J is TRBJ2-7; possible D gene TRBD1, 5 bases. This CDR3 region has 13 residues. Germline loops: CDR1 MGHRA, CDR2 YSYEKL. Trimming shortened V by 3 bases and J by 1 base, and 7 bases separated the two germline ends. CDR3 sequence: CASSQTESYEQYF. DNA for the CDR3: TGCGCCAGCAGCCAGACAGAGTCCTACGAGCAGTACTTC.

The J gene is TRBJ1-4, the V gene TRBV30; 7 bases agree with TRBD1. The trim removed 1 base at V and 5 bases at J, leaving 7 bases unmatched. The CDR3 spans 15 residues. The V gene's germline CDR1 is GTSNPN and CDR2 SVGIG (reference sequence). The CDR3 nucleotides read TGTGCCTGGAGTGCAGCCGGGACAGTAAATGAAAAACTGTTTTTT. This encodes CAWSAAGTVNEKLFF. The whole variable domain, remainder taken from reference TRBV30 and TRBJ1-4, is SQTIHQWPATLVQPVGSPLSLECTVEGTSNPNLYWYRQAAGRGLQLLFYSVGIGQISSEVPQNLSASRPQDRQFILSSKKLLLSDSGFYLCAWSAAGTVNEKLFFGSGTQLSVL.

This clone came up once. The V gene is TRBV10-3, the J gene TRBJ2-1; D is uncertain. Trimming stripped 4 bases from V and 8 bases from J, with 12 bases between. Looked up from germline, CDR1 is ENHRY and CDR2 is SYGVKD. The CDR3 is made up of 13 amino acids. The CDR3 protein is CAISVTKQDEQFF. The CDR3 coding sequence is TGTGCCATCAGTGTTACCAAGCAGGATGAGCAGTTCTTC.

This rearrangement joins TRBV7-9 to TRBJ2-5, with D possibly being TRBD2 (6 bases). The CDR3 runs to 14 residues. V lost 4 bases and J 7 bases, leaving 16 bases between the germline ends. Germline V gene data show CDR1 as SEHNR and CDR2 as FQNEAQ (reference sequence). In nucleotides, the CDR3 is TGTGCCAGCAGCTCGGGGACTCTAACGGGGACCCAGTACTTC. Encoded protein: CASSSGTLTGTQYF. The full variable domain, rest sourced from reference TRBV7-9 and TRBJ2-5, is DTGVSQNPRHKITKRGQNVTFRCDPISEHNRLYWYRQTLGQGPEFLTYFQNEAQLEKSRLLSDRFSAERPKGSFSTLEIQRTEQGDSAMYLCASSSGTLTGTQYFGPGTRLLVL.

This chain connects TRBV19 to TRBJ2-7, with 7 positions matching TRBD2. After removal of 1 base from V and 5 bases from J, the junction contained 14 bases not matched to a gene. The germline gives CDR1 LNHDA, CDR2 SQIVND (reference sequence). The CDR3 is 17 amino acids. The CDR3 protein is CASSIVPSGGTANEQYF. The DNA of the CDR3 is TGTGCCAGTAGTATAGTGCCTAGCGGAGGCACCGCGAACGAGCAGTACTTC.

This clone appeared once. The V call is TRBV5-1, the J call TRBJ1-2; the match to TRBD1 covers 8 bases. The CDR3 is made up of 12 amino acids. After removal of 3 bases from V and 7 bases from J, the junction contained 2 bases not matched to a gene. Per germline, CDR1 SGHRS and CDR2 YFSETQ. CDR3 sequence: CASSYTGGGYTF. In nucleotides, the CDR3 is TGCGCCAGCAGCTACACAGGGGGTGGCTACACCTTC.

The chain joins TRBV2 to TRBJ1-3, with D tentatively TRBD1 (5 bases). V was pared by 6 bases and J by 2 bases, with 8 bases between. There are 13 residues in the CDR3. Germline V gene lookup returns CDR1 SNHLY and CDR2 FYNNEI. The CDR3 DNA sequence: TGTGCCAGCAGGGAGGGGCCTGGAAACACCATATATTTT. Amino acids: CASREGPGNTIYF.

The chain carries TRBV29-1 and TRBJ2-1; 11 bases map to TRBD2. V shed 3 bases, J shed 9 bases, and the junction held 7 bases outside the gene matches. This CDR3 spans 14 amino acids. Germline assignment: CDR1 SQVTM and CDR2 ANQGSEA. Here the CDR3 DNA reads TGCAGCGTTGAGCTAGCGGGGGGCTTGACTGAGCAGTTCTTC. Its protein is CSVELAGGLTEQFF.

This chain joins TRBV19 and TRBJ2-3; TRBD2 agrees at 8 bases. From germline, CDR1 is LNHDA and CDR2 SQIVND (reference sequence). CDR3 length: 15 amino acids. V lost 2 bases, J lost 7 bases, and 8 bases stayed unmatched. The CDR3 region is CASSITGTRENTQYF. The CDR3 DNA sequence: TGTGCCAGTAGTATAACCGGGACTAGAGAAAATACGCAGTATTTT.

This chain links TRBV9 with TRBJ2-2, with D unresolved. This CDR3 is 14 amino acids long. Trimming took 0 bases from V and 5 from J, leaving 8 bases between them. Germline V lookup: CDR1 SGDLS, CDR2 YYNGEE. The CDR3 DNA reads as TGTGCCAGCAGCGTAGGATTCAGTACCGGGGAGCTGTTTTTT. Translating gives CASSVGFSTGELFF.

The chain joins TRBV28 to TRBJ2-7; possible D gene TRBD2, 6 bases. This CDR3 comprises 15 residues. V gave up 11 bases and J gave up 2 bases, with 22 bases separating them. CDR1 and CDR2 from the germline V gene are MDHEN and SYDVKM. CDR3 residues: CASQGRRGLPYEQYF. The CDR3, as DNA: TGTGCCTCCCAAGGCAGGAGGGGCCTACCCTACGAGCAGTACTTC.

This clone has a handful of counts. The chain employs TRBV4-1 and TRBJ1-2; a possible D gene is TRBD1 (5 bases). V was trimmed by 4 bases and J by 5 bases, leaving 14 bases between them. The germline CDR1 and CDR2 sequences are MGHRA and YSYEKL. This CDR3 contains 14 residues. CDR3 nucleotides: TGCGCCAGCAGCCTCGGGGGGACGAGTTATGGCTACACCTTC. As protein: CASSLGGTSYGYTF.

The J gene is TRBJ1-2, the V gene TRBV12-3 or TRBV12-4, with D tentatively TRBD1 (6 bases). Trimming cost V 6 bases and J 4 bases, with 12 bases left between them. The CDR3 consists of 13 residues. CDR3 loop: CASSLQGFYGYTF. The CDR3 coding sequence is TGTGCCAGCAGCCTACAGGGATTCTATGGCTACACCTTC.

The CDR3 here is CASSPPNPQGHYGYTF. In nucleotides, the CDR3 is TGTGCCAGCTCACCACCTAATCCGCAGGGTCACTATGGCTACACCTTC. This chain links TRBV18 with TRBJ1-2; D might be TRBD1 (5 bases). This CDR3 contains 16 residues. V gave up 0 bases and J gave up 3 bases, with 14 bases separating them. Germline values: CDR1 KGHSH, CDR2 LQKENI. The variable domain in full, with the rest retrieved from reference TRBV18 and TRBJ1-2, is NAGVMQNPRHLVRRRGQEARLRCSPMKGHSHVYWYRQLPEEGLKFMVYLQKENIIDESGMPKERFSAEFPKEGPSILRIQQVVRGDSAAYFCASSPPNPQGHYGYTFGSGTRLTVV.

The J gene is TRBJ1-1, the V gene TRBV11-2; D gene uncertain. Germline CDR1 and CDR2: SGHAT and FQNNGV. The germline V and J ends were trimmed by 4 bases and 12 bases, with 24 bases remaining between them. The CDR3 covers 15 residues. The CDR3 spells CASSSPSTSNRDPFF. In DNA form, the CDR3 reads TGTGCCAGCAGCTCTCCATCAACCTCAAACCGGGATCCTTTCTTT.

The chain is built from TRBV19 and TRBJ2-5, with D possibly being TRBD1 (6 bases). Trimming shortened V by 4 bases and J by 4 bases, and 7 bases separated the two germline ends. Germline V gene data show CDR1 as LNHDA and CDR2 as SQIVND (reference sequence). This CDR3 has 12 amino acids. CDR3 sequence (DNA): TGTGCCAGTAGTACCAGGGGAGAGACCCAGTACTTC. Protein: CASSTRGETQYF. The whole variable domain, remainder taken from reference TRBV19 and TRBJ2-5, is DGGITQSPKYLFRKEGQNVTLSCEQNLNHDAMYWYRQDPGQGLRLIYYSQIVNDFQKGDIAEGYSVSREKKESFPLTVTSAQKNPTAFYLCASSTRGETQYFGPGTRLLVL.

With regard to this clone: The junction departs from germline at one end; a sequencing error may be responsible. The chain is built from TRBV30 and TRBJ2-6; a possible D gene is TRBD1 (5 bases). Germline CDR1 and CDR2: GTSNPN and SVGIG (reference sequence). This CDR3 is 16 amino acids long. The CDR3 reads CARSQGYRSGANVLTF. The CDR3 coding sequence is TGTGCCCGGAGTCAGGGCTACAGGTCTGGGGCCAACGTCCTGACTTTC.

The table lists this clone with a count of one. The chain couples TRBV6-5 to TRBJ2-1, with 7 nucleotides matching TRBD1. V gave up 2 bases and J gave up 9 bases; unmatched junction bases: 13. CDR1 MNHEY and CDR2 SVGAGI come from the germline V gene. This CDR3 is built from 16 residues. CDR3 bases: TGTGCCAGCAGTTACGGTTGGACAGGTAATTGGGGTGAGCAGTTCTTC. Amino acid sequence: CASSYGWTGNWGEQFF.